This TCR beta chain was profiled in a study of cytomegalovirus exposure and HLA in healthy donors. Findings and caveats of the study: Specificity for CMV antigens was confirmed in vitro for a few of the CMV-associated chains. The TCR clusters that emerged in the first cohort tended, a later analysis found, to co-occur in the 120 or so validation repertoires.

As for this clone: Its target is unknown.

Sequencing used immunoSEQ multiplex PCR; TCRdb keeps in-frame clones, though not all of them. This sample has some 130,000 clones, with nearly 90% found just once. Germline values: CDR1 MNHEY, CDR2 SVGAGI. V was clipped by 0 bases and J by 8 bases; unmatched bases: 10. The CDR3 has 16 residues. The chain is built from TRBV6-5 and TRBJ1-2, with 9 bases that match TRBD1. Sequenced material: PBMCs. The sequence derives from a young woman in good health and CMV-seronegative. The CDR3 DNA is TGTGCCAGCAGTTACTCGTACAGGGGGACAGGGCAAGGCTACACCTTC. Protein product: CASSYSYRGTGQGYTF.